This section outlines one T cell receptor beta chain sequence together with its context. Its recognized antigen is unknown. No clone much larger than this one lies a single base away; base qualities are absent. The CDR3, from cysteine to phenylalanine, totals 14 residues. Of all the DNA, just the CDR3 is kept, 42 bases in frame from base 1. Per the germline V gene, SGHRS is the CDR1 and YFSETQ is the CDR2. Deletion took 0 bases off V and 2 bases off J, with a span of 8 bases between the germline ends. The data stem from a study of post-analysis software for immune sequencing data (dated by TCRdb to the mid-2010s). Regarding the study in general: Disease courses on record covered relapsing-remitting, secondary progressive and progressive-relapsing multiple sclerosis, though some patients had no subtype annotation. The patient repertoires were set against under 12 previously published healthy control repertoires from donors whose ages ranged from roughly 6 to 25 years. A subset of samples was prepared in parallel using single-end sample barcoding, then pooled and co-amplified after Illumina adapter ligation.

Library generation was performed with PCR. Instrument on record: Illumina HiSeq 2500. To reduce PCR and sequencing biases, unique molecular identifiers were incorporated into the TCR beta cDNA libraries. Approximately 500,000 cDNA molecules were obtained per 1 to 10 million input T cells, so each molecule approximated one T cell. Patient libraries were prepared and sequenced with the same protocol used for the earlier healthy control dataset. Samples belonging to the same batch were prepared together, multiplexed and sequenced on a shared HiSeq lane. From the authors' description of their analysis: MIGEC was used to process the raw barcoded reads, and molecular identifier groups with only a single read were discarded before consensus assembly and CDR3 extraction. Clonotype tables were post-analysed with VDJtools, normalizing diversity by down-sampling all datasets to the smallest sample size. In repertoire overlap clustering, CDR3 amino acid sequences, but not nucleotide sequences, were matched to correct batch-related cross-sample contamination. TCRdb reworked the public reads: Q25 trimming with fastp, MiXCR clone assembly, productive beta chains retained. Every entry covers one CDR3 protein and lists the most common genes and DNA from its rows. V and J calls and clone size were set by TCRdb, not the authors. This sample is represented by fewer than 550,000 distinct CDR3 sequences; under 40% of them were singletons. Roughly 6% of the sample lies in the top ten.

Broad study findings and their caveats: When samples were clustered directly using the F measure, samples prepared in the same batch co-clustered strongly, which prompted a batch-effect correction. Significantly higher frequencies in patients than in controls were found for about five TRBV segments, including TRBV5-6, TRBV5-1 and TRBV20-1. Significantly lower normalized Chao1 diversity was found in multiple sclerosis patients than in controls, suggesting substantial peripheral T-cell clonal expansion. The control group was slightly older than the multiple sclerosis patient group.

TCR beta repertoires were profiled from peripheral blood of about a dozen young patients with multiple sclerosis to demonstrate the VDJtools post-analysis software. The multiple sclerosis patients were children and adolescents ranging in age from 6 to 15 years. The chain uses TRBV5-1 and TRBJ2-5, with a weak D call of TRBD2 (5 bases match). This TCR came from a girl aged 2-17 years with multiple sclerosis. Specimen: blood. CDR3 protein: CASSLAGRQETQYF. The nucleotide sequence is given as TGCGCCAGCAGCTTGGCTGGGAGACAAGAGACCCAGTACTTC.